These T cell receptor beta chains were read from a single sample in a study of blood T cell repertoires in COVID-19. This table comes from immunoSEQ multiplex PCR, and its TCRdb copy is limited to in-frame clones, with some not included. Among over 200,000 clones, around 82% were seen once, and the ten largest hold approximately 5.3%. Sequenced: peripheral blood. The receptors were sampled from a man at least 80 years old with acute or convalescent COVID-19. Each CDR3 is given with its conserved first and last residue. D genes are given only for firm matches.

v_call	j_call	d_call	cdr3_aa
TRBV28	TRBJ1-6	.	CASSPGSLGSNSPLHF
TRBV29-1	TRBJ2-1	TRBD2	CSVETGSGSSYNEQFF
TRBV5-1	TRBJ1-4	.	CASSLGQPNEKLFF
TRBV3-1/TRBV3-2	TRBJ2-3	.	CASSKEGRGSDTQYF
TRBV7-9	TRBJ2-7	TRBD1	CASSLQPGQGILTVYEQYF
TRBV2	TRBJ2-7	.	CASSERGRGSGEQYF
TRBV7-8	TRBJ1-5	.	CASSPKAGGNQPQHF
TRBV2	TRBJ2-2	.	CASRGTLSRAGELFF
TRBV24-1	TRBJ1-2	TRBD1	CATSDQGAFYGYTF
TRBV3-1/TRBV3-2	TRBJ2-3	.	CASRRSGVGHDTQYF
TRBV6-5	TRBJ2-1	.	CASSRVDEQFF
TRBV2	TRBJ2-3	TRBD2	CASSLGLAGAGGDTQYF
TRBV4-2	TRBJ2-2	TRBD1	CASSQPEGQGVTGELFF
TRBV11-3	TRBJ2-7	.	CASSLEYGYEQYF
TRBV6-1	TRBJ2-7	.	CASSERLQGLREQYF
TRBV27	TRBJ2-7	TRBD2	CASSLSVLAGLYEQYF
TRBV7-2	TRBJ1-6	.	CASREVGISPLHF
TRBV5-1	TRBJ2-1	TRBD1	CASSLSGTGVDNEQFF
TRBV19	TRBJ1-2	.	CASSRGVAGRSSGYTF
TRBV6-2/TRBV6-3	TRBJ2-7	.	CASSLRFYEQYF
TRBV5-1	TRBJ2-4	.	CASSGGDKNIQYF
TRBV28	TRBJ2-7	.	CASSVGLPSYEQYF
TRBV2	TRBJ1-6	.	CASSEVSGESPLHF
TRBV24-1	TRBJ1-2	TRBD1	CATSDRAGGAVGYTF
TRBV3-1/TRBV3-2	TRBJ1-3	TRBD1	CASSQGQGFGNTIYF
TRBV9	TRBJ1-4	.	CASSVVPGRGEKLFF
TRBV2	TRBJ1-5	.	CASQQGLSNQPQHF
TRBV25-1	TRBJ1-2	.	CASSEYNPAPYGYTF
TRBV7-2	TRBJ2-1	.	CASSLARYNEQFF
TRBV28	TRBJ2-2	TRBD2	CASSLLGEGVTGELFF
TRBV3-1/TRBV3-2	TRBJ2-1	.	CASSHPTGPRNEQFF
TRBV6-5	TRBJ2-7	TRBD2	CASSRTSGTYEQYF
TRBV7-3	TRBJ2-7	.	CASSSAAGGPYEQYF
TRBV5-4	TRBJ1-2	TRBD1	CASSLATGQGYGYTF
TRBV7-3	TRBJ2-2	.	CASSSSFGELFF
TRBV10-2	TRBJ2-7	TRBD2	CASTLAGGYEQYF
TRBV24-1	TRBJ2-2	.	CATSDAGQLDTGELFF
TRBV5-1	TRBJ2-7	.	CASSLVGADEQYF
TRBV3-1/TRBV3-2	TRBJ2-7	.	CASSRTPDEQYF
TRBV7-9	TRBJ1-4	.	CASSPGEEKLFF
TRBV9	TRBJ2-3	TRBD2	CASSTSRTSGRNTQYF
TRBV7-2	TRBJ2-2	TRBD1	CASSSTGGLNTGELFF
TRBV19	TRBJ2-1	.	CASSTQGKTEQFF
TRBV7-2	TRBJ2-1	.	CASSGTGRGEQFF
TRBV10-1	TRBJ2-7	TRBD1	CASSGWTGSIQYF
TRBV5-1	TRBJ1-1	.	CASSPGRVRDTEAFF
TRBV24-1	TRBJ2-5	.	CATSDPLETQYF
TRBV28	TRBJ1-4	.	CASRAGRIRPNEKLFF